Listed below are T cell receptor beta chains from one sample, sequenced in a study of shared clonotypes between healthy human individuals. The data were produced by immunoSEQ multiplex PCR, yet TCRdb's version contains in-frame clones alone and is incomplete. The repertoire includes 2,500,000 or so clones, around nine tenths of them detected once, and about 0.13% sits in the top ten. The material sequenced was naive CD4+ T cells sorted from blood. The receptors come from a young man in good health. The CDR3 runs from the conserved cysteine through the conserved F or W. D genes are given only for firm matches. Expanded clones are given a class, and other clones once, few, many or no size at all.

TRBJ2-7 | . | . | TRBV29-1 | TGCAGCGCCCGAGGATCCTACGAGCAGTACTTC | CSARGSYEQYF
TRBJ1-2 | TRBD1 | . | TRBV6-1 | TGTGCCAGCTGGGGGACAGGCAACGCTAACTATGGCTACACCTTC | CASWGTGNANYGYTF
TRBJ1-2 | . | . | TRBV10-2 | TGCGCCAGCAGTGAGGGGCTCTATGGCTACACCTTC | CASSEGLYGYTF
TRBJ2-1 | TRBD2 | . | TRBV19 | TGTGCCAGTGGGCTAGCGGGGGTCAATGAGCAGTTCTTC | CASGLAGVNEQFF
TRBJ1-1 | . | . | TRBV13 | TGTGCCAGCAGCTTCTCCACATACCCGAACACTGAAGCTTTCTTT | CASSFSTYPNTEAFF
TRBJ2-3 | . | once | TRBV30 | TGTGCCTGGAAAGACACAAATACGCAGTATTTT | CAWKDTNTQYF
TRBJ1-2 | . | . | TRBV30 | TGTGCCTGGCACTTTCATCGGGACGGGAAAAACTATGGCTACACCTTC | CAWHFHRDGKNYGYTF
TRBJ1-1 | . | . | TRBV9 | TGTGCCAGCAGCCCCTCGGGGGGCACTGAAGCTTTCTTT | CASSPSGGTEAFF
TRBJ1-6 | . | . | TRBV19 | TGTGCCAGTAGTGGTTGGACCAGAGGTTTTAATTCACCCCTCCACTTT | CASSGWTRGFNSPLHF
TRBJ2-3 | . | . | TRBV6-6 | TGTGCCAGCAGTTACTCGAGTACGCAGTATTTT | CASSYSSTQYF
TRBJ2-7 | TRBD1 | . | TRBV6-1 | TGTGCCAGCAGGATGGACAGGGGGTACTACGAGCAGTACTTC | CASRMDRGYYEQYF
TRBJ1-1 | TRBD1 | . | TRBV18 | TGTGCCAGCTCATCGACAGGGAAAGGTCTTGAAGCTTTCTTT | CASSSTGKGLEAFF
TRBJ1-5 | TRBD1 | . | TRBV18 | TGTGCCAGCTCACCGCCGGGACAGGGCACTCAGCCCCAGCATTTT | CASSPPGQGTQPQHF
TRBJ2-1 | . | once | TRBV19 | TGTGCCAGTAGCACCCGGGCGGGGTTAGGGGGCAATGAGCAGTTCTTC | CASSTRAGLGGNEQFF
TRBJ2-3 | TRBD2 | . | TRBV5-1 | TGCGCCAGCGGCCCCGGGGGGGCGACAGATACGCAGTATTTT | CASGPGGATDTQYF
TRBJ2-1 | TRBD1 | . | TRBV28 | TGTGCCAGCAGTTACTCTTCTACCAACAGGGGGCGCGGCAATGAGCAGTTCTTC | CASSYSSTNRGRGNEQFF
TRBJ1-5 | TRBD1 | few | TRBV6-6 | TGTGCCAGCAGTTCTACAGGGGCGCAGCCCCAGCATTTT | CASSSTGAQPQHF
TRBJ2-7 | TRBD1 | . | TRBV2 | TGTGCCAGCAGCCCACAGGGGGCAAACTCCTACGAGCAGTACTTC | CASSPQGANSYEQYF
TRBJ1-2 | TRBD1 | . | TRBV4-1 | TGCGCCAGCAGCCAGGGGTCACAGGGGGCGTTAAACTATGGCTACACCTTC | CASSQGSQGALNYGYTF
TRBJ1-5 | TRBD1 | . | TRBV19 | TGTGCCAGTCTGAGCAGGGGGCGCGGCAATCAGCCCCAGCATTTT | CASLSRGRGNQPQHF